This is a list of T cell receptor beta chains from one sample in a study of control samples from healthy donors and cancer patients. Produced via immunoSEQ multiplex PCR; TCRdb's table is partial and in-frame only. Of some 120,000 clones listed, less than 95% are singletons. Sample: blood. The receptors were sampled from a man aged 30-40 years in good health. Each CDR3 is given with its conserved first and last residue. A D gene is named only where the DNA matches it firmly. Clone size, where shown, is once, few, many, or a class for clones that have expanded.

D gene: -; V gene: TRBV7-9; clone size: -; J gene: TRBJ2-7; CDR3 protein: CASSQTPSSSYEQYF; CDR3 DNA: TGTGCCAGCAGCCAGACACCTTCTAGCTCCTACGAGCAGTACTTC
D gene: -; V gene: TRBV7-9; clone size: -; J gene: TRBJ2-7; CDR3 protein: CASSLSVLSYEQYF; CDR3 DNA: TGTGCCAGCTCCCTTAGCGTTCTGTCCTACGAGCAGTACTTC
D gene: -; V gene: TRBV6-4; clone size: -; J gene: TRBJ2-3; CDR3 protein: CASSEGGTDTQYF; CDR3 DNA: TGTGCCAGCAGTGAGGGCGGCACAGATACGCAGTATTTT
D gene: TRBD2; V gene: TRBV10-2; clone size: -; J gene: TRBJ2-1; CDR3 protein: CASSEASGGVWNEQFF; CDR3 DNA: TGCGCCAGCAGTGAGGCTAGCGGGGGGGTATGGAATGAGCAGTTCTTC
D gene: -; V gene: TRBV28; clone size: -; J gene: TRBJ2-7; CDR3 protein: CASSLFQQGPYEQYF; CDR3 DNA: TGTGCCAGCAGTTTATTCCAGCAGGGGCCCTACGAGCAGTACTTC
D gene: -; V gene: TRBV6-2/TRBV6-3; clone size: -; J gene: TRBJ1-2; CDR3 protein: CASSPKPVTRGYGYTF; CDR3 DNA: TGTGCCAGCAGCCCTAAGCCAGTCACCAGGGGCTATGGCTACACCTTC
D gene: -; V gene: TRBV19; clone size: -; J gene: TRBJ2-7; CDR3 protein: CASSITGTKRSEQYF; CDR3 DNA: TGTGCCAGTAGTATAACAGGGACTAAGAGATCCGAGCAGTACTTC
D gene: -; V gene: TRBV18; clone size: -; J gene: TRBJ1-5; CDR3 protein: CASSPESYKLQHF; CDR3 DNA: TGTGCCAGCTCACCGGAAAGTTATAAGCTCCAGCATTTT
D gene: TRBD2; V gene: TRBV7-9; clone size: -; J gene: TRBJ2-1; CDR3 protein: CASSFSGGVPYNEQFF; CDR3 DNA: TGTGCCAGCAGTTTTTCGGGGGGGGTCCCCTACAATGAGCAGTTCTTC
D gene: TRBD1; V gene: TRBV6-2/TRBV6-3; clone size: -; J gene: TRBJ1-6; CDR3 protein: CASSPGQGITSPLHF; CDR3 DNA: TGTGCCAGCAGTCCCGGACAGGGGATAACATCACCCCTCCACTTT
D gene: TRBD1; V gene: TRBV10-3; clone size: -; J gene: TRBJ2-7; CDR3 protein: CAISEGTGTYEQYF; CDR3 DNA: TGTGCCATCAGTGAAGGGACAGGGACCTACGAGCAGTACTTC
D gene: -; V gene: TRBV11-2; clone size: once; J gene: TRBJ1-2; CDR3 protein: CASSSPPAGTPFRGYTF; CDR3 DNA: TGTGCCAGCAGCTCGCCCCCCGCAGGGACCCCCTTCCGAGGCTACACCTTC
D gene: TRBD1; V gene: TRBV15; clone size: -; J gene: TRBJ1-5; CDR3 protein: CATGRRFRDRRVLGPNQPQHF; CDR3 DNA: TGTGCCACCGGCAGACGGTTCCGGGACAGGAGAGTTTTAGGACCCAATCAGCCCCAGCATTTT
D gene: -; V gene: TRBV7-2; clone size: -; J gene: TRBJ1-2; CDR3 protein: CASSLVSQTNYGYTF; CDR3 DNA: TGTGCCAGCAGCTTAGTCAGCCAAACTAACTATGGCTACACCTTC
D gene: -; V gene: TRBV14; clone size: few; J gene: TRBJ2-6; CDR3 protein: CASSQGKWGANVLTF; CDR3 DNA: TGTGCCAGCAGCCAAGGAAAATGGGGGGCCAACGTCCTGACTTTC
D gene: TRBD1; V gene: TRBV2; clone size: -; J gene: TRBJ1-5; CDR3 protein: CASTSTGYSNQPQHF; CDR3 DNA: TGTGCCAGCACCTCGACAGGGTATAGCAATCAGCCCCAGCATTTT
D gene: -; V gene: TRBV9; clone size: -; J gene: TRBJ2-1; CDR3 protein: CASSVAQVSSYNEQFF; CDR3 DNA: TGTGCCAGCAGCGTTGCTCAGGTCAGCTCCTACAATGAGCAGTTCTTC
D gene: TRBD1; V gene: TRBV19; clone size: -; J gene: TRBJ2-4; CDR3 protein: CASSTKDRAPKNIQYF; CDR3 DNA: TGTGCCAGTAGTACCAAGGACAGGGCACCTAAAAACATTCAGTACTTC
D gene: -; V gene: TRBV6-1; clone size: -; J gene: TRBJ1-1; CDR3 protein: CASSDRGAKSYTEAFF; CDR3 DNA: TGTGCCAGCAGTGACAGGGGCGCGAAAAGCTACACTGAAGCTTTCTTT
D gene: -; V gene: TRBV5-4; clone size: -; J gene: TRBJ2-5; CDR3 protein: CASSFDSQETQYF; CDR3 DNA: TGTGCCAGCAGCTTCGACAGCCAAGAGACCCAGTACTTC
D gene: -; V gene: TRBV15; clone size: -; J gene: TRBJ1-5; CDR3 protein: CATSPIPGQPQHF; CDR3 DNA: TGTGCCACCAGCCCTATTCCCGGTCAGCCCCAGCATTTT
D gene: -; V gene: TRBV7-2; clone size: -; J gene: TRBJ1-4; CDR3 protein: CASSLQLGEKLFF; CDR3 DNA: TGTGCCAGCAGCTTACAGCTTGGGGAAAAACTGTTTTTT
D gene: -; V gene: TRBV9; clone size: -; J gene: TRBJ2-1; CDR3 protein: CASSVGGLSYNEQFF; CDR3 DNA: TGTGCCAGCAGCGTTGGGGGGCTCTCCTACAATGAGCAGTTCTTC
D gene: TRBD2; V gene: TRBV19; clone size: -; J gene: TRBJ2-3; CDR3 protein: CASSPRGGPSTDTQYF; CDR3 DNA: TGTGCCAGTAGCCCCCGCGGGGGTCCTAGCACAGATACGCAGTATTTT
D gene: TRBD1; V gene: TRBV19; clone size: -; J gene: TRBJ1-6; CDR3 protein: CASSIGPGGLDSPLHF; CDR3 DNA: TGTGCCAGTAGTATAGGACCAGGGGGACTCGATTCACCCCTCCACTTT
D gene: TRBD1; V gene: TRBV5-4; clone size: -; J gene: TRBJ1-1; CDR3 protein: CASSADRPRNTEAFF; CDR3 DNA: TGTGCCAGCAGCGCGGACAGGCCACGTAACACTGAAGCTTTCTTT
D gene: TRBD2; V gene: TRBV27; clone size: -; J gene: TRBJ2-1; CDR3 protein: CASSPLLAGAGGEQFF; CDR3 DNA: TGTGCCAGCAGCCCTCTACTAGCGGGGGCCGGCGGTGAGCAGTTCTTC
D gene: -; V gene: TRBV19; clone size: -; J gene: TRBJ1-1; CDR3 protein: CASSIVFGGNTEAFF; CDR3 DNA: TGTGCCAGTAGTATCGTTTTTGGGGGGAACACTGAAGCTTTCTTT
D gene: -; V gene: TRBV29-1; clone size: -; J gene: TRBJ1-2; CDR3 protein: CSVEDLRGSQGYTF; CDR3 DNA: TGCAGCGTTGAAGATCTGCGGGGGTCGCAAGGCTACACCTTC
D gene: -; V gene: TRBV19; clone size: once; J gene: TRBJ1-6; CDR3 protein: CASSFTTGLNSPLHF; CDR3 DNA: TGTGCCAGTAGCTTCACCACAGGGCTTAATTCACCCCTCCACTTT
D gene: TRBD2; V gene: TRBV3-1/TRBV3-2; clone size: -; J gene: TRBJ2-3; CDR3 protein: CASSLVSGGTDTQYF; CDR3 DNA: TGTGCCAGCAGCCTGGTTAGCGGGGGCACAGATACGCAGTATTTT
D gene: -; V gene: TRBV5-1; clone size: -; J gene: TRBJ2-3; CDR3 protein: CASSVNTGGTDTQYF; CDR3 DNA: TGCGCCAGCAGCGTAAACACGGGGGGCACAGATACGCAGTATTTT
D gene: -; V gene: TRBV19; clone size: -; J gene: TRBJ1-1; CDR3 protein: CASRNAQGNTEAFF; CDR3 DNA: TGTGCCAGTAGAAACGCCCAGGGAAACACTGAAGCTTTCTTT
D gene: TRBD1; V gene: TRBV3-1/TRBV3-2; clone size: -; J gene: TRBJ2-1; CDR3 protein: CASSQGDRFGNEQFF; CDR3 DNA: TGTGCCAGCAGCCAGGGGGACAGGTTCGGCAATGAGCAGTTCTTC
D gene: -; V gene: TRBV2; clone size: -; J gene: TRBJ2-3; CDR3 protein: CASSTGRGLTDTQYF; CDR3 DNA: TGTGCCAGCAGTACTGGGCGGGGGCTCACAGATACGCAGTATTTT
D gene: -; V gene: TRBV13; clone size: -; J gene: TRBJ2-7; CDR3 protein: CASSLRPTEQYF; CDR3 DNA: TGTGCCAGCAGCCTTCGACCGACCGAGCAGTACTTC
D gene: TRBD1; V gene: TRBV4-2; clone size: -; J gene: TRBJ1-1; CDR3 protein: CASVSTGTGNTEAFF; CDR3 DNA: TGTGCCAGCGTATCTACCGGGACAGGGAACACTGAAGCTTTCTTT
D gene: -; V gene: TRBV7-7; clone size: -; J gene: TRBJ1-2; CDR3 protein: CASSLSLQGREDGYTF; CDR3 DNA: TGTGCTAGCAGCTTATCTCTTCAGGGGCGCGAGGATGGCTACACCTTC
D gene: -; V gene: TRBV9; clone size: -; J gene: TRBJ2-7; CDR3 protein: CASSVSPDYEQYF; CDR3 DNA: TGTGCCAGCAGCGTATCGCCAGACTACGAGCAGTACTTC
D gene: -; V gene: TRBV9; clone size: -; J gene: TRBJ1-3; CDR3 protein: CASSSQVDSGNTIYF; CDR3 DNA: TGTGCCAGCAGCTCACAGGTGGACTCTGGAAACACCATATATTTT
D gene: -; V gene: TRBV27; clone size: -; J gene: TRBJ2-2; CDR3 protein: CASLLLDGPGELFF; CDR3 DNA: TGTGCCAGCCTCCTGCTAGATGGTCCCGGGGAGCTGTTTTTT
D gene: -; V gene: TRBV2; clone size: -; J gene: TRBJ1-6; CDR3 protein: CASSGGRGSYNSPLHF; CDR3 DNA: TGTGCCAGCAGTGGGGGACGGGGCTCCTATAATTCACCCCTCCACTTT